This is a list of T cell receptor beta chains from one sample in a study of blood T cell repertoires in COVID-19. Method: immunoSEQ multiplex PCR; TCRdb's copy keeps in-frame clones and lacks some. The sample yields around 300,000 clones, roughly 88% seen once. Specimen: peripheral blood. The receptors were sampled from a man between 18 and 29 years old with active or convalescent COVID-19. The CDR3 runs from the conserved cysteine through the conserved F or W. The D gene is left open where the match is weak. Only some rows state a clone size, as once, few, many or a class for expanded clones.

D gene,clone size,V gene,J gene,CDR3 protein,CDR3 DNA
-,-,TRBV9,TRBJ2-3,CASSVATRFPDTQYF,TGTGCCAGCAGCGTAGCTACCAGGTTCCCAGATACGCAGTATTTT
TRBD1,-,TRBV25-1,TRBJ1-1,CASSGDRGTEAFF,TGTGCCAGCAGTGGGGACAGGGGCACTGAAGCTTTCTTT
TRBD2,-,TRBV5-1,TRBJ2-3,CASSLGLAGGPDTQYF,TGCGCCAGCAGCTTGGGTCTAGCGGGGGGGCCGGATACGCAGTATTTT
TRBD1,-,TRBV5-1,TRBJ1-3,CASSMGDSSGNTIYF,TGCGCCAGCAGCATGGGGGACAGCTCTGGAAACACCATATATTTT
-,few,TRBV6-5,TRBJ1-5,CASKLFDGEQPQHF,TGTGCCAGCAAACTTTTCGACGGGGAACAGCCCCAGCATTTT
-,-,TRBV4-3,TRBJ1-3,CASSPSGPGNTIYF,TGCGCCAGCAGCCCATCAGGGCCTGGAAACACCATATATTTT
-,-,TRBV2,TRBJ1-3,CASSRVGARLIGNTIYF,TGTGCCAGCAGTCGGGTTGGGGCTAGGCTGATTGGAAACACCATATATTTT
-,-,TRBV7-2,TRBJ2-7,CASSLTGHEQYF,TGTGCCAGCAGCCTGACAGGCCACGAGCAGTACTTC
TRBD1,once,TRBV9,TRBJ2-4,CASSSPTGPGDIQYF,TGTGCCAGCAGCTCCCCGACAGGGCCTGGGGACATTCAGTACTTC
-,-,TRBV10-3,TRBJ1-5,CAISDRGYSNQPQHF,TGTGCCATCAGTGACAGGGGCTATAGCAATCAGCCCCAGCATTTT
TRBD1,-,TRBV29-1,TRBJ2-2,CSVVGQGTGELFF,TGCAGCGTTGTGGGACAGGGGACCGGGGAGCTGTTTTTT
-,-,TRBV7-2,TRBJ1-4,CASSLAPAGAPRRLFF,TGTGCCAGCAGCTTAGCCCCCGCAGGGGCCCCACGGAGACTGTTTTTT
TRBD1,-,TRBV4-1,TRBJ1-2,CASSRDPGTEGGYTF,TGCGCCAGCAGCCGCGATCCCGGGACAGAAGGCGGCTACACCTTC
-,-,TRBV9,TRBJ1-2,CASSVSGGRGHANYGYTF,TGTGCCAGCAGCGTAAGCGGGGGCAGGGGCCATGCTAACTATGGCTACACCTTC
-,-,TRBV14,TRBJ2-1,CASSQGRSSYNEQFF,TGTGCCAGCAGCCAAGGCCGGAGCTCCTACAATGAGCAGTTCTTC
-,-,TRBV27,TRBJ2-2,CASRNLGDTGELFF,TGTGCCAGCAGGAACCTCGGGGACACCGGGGAGCTGTTTTTT
TRBD1,-,TRBV7-9,TRBJ2-5,CASSLSTGVKETQYF,TGTGCCAGCAGCTTAAGCACAGGGGTTAAAGAGACCCAGTACTTC
-,-,TRBV9,TRBJ1-3,CASSATGSGNTIYF,TGTGCCAGCAGCGCTACAGGCTCTGGAAACACCATATATTTT
-,once,TRBV7-9,TRBJ1-5,CASSLAGVGNQPQHF,TGTGCCAGCAGCTTAGCGGGAGTTGGCAATCAGCCCCAGCATTTT
TRBD1,-,TRBV11-2,TRBJ2-1,CASSDHRGSIGYNEQFF,TGTGCCAGCAGCGACCACAGGGGTAGTATTGGCTACAATGAGCAGTTCTTC
-,-,TRBV19,TRBJ1-2,CASSMPQGYGYTF,TGTGCCAGTAGTATGCCCCAGGGCTATGGCTACACCTTC
TRBD1,-,TRBV9,TRBJ2-2,CASSAGTGYNHGELFF,TGTGCCAGCAGCGCCGGGACAGGGTATAATCACGGGGAGCTGTTTTTT
-,-,TRBV7-2,TRBJ2-1,CAGRRTTNEQFF,TGTGCCGGGCGGAGGACTACTAATGAGCAGTTCTTC
-,-,TRBV7-8,TRBJ1-2,CASSRSGGDSGGYTF,TGTGCCAGCAGCCGAAGTGGGGGGGACTCGGGAGGCTACACCTTC
-,-,TRBV12-3/TRBV12-4,TRBJ2-7,CASSLSISREQYF,TGTGCCAGCAGTTTATCAATCTCCCGGGAGCAGTACTTC
-,-,TRBV5-1,TRBJ2-3,CASSSPGGTDTQYF,TGCGCCAGCAGCTCCCCGGGCGGGACAGATACGCAGTATTTT
-,-,TRBV7-9,TRBJ2-7,CASSLVRVQGEQYF,TGTGCCAGCAGCTTAGTCAGGGTTCAGGGCGAGCAGTACTTC
-,-,TRBV4-2,TRBJ1-6,CASSQDSISPLHF,TGTGCCAGCAGCCAAGATAGTATTTCACCCCTCCACTTT
-,-,TRBV5-1,TRBJ2-1,CASSLGNRDYYNEQFF,TGCGCCAGCAGCTTGGGAAACCGGGATTACTACAATGAGCAGTTCTTC
-,-,TRBV2,TRBJ2-3,CASMYVSTDTQYF,TGTGCCAGCATGTATGTGAGCACAGATACGCAGTATTTT
TRBD2,-,TRBV4-1,TRBJ2-3,CASASGGASSTDTQYF,TGCGCCAGTGCTAGCGGGGGGGCCTCTAGCACAGATACGCAGTATTTT
-,-,TRBV12-5,TRBJ2-3,CASGRGLYTDTQYF,TGTGCTAGTGGCCGGGGACTTTACACAGATACGCAGTATTTT
TRBD1,-,TRBV5-4,TRBJ1-4,CASSDSRAGGDEKLFF,TGTGCCAGCAGCGACTCCCGCGCAGGGGGCGATGAAAAACTGTTTTTT
-,-,TRBV10-2,TRBJ1-6,CASSEWQVGSPLHF,TGCGCCAGCAGTGAGTGGCAGGTCGGTTCACCCCTCCACTTT
TRBD1,-,TRBV7-2,TRBJ2-7,CASSTPPGQFSYEQYF,TGTGCCAGCAGCACGCCCCCGGGACAGTTCTCCTACGAGCAGTACTTC
TRBD1,once,TRBV9,TRBJ2-2,CASSVGQGAGELFF,TGTGCCAGCAGCGTAGGTCAGGGGGCCGGGGAGCTGTTTTTT
TRBD2,-,TRBV6-4,TRBJ2-1,CASIWTSGAVYNEQFF,TGTGCCAGCATCTGGACTAGCGGGGCGGTATACAATGAGCAGTTCTTC
TRBD1,-,TRBV24-1,TRBJ2-5,CATSDPGQGLEETQYF,TGTGCCACCAGTGATCCGGGACAGGGATTGGAAGAGACCCAGTACTTC
-,-,TRBV6-2/TRBV6-3,TRBJ1-4,CASSYDSPRLDEKLFF,TGTGCCAGCAGTTACGACAGCCCCAGGCTAGACGAAAAACTGTTTTTT
-,-,TRBV19,TRBJ1-2,CASSWGLSYGYTF,TGTGCCAGTAGTTGGGGGCTGAGCTATGGCTACACCTTC